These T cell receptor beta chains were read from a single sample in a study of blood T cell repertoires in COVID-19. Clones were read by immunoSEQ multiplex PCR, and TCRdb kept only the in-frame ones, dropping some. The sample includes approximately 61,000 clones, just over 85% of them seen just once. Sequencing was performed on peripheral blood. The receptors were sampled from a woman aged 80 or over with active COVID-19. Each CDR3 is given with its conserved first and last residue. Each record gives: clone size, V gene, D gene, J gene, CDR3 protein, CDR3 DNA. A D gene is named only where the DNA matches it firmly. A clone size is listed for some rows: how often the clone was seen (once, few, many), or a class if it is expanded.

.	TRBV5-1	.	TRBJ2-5	CASDFGLPPRETQYF	TGCGCCAGCGACTTCGGACTGCCCCCGAGGGAGACCCAGTACTTC
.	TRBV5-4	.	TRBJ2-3	CASSRWGLAGDTQYF	TGTGCCAGCAGCCGATGGGGGCTAGCTGGAGATACGCAGTATTTT
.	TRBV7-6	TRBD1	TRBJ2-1	CASSNRGGEQFF	TGTGCCAGCAGCAACAGGGGCGGTGAGCAGTTCTTC
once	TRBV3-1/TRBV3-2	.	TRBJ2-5	CASSLAQGQETQYF	TGTGCCAGCAGCCTTGCTCAGGGCCAAGAGACCCAGTACTTC
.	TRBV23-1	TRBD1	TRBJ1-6	CASSQNDRGLSYNSPLHF	TGCGCCAGCAGTCAGAACGACAGGGGGCTCTCCTATAATTCACCCCTCCACTTT
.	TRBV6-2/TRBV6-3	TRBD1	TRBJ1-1	CASSTGVGTEAFF	TGTGCCAGCAGCACAGGGGTTGGAACTGAAGCTTTCTTT
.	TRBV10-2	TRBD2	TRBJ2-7	CASSRPGGGTHYEQYF	TGCGCCAGCAGTAGACCCGGGGGGGGCACCCACTACGAGCAGTACTTC
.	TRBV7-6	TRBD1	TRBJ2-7	CASSASGDRGHEQYF	TGTGCCAGCAGCGCCAGCGGGGACAGGGGGCACGAGCAGTACTTC
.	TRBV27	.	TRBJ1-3	CASSLGRAYGNTIYF	TGTGCCAGCAGTCTAGGCAGGGCCTATGGAAACACCATATATTTT
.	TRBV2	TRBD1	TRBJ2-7	CASKGDRTYYEQYF	TGTGCCAGCAAGGGGGACAGGACCTACTACGAGCAGTACTTC
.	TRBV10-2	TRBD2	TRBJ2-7	CASSPGAGGHEQYF	TGCGCCAGCAGCCCCGGGGCGGGGGGGCACGAGCAGTACTTC
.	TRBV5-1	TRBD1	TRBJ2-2	CASSSYRGTGELFF	TGCGCCAGCAGCTCCTACAGGGGCACCGGGGAGCTGTTTTTT
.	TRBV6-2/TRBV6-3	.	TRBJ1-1	CASSSSPWGTEAFF	TGTGCCAGCAGTTCTAGCCCATGGGGAACTGAAGCTTTCTTT
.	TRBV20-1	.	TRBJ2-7	CSASRQGGSYEQYF	TGCAGTGCTAGTCGGCAGGGGGGCTCCTACGAGCAGTACTTC
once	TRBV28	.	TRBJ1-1	CASSPSGGRTEAFF	TGTGCCAGCAGTCCTTCGGGGGGTAGGACTGAAGCTTTCTTT
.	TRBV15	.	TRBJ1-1	CATSRDRVGRGDTEAFF	TGTGCCACCAGCAGAGATCGAGTGGGCAGGGGTGACACTGAAGCTTTCTTT
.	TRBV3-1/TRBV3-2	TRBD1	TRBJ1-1	CASSAYVTGGWDTEAFF	TGTGCCAGCAGCGCGTATGTGACAGGGGGCTGGGACACTGAAGCTTTCTTT
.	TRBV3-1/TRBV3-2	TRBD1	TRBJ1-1	CASSQPGTGGTEAFF	TGTGCCAGCAGCCAACCCGGGACAGGGGGCACTGAAGCTTTCTTT
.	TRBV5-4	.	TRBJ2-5	CASSSARGNQETQYF	TGTGCCAGCAGCTCGGCTCGCGGGAACCAAGAGACCCAGTACTTC
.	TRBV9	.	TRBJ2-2	CASSVLRGTGELFF	TGTGCCAGCAGCGTTCTCAGGGGTACCGGGGAGCTGTTTTTT
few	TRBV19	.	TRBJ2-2	CASSFAGDFTGELFF	TGTGCCAGTAGCTTCGCAGGGGATTTCACCGGGGAGCTGTTTTTT
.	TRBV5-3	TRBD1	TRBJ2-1	CARGPGQDYNEQFF	TGTGCCAGAGGTCCGGGACAGGATTACAATGAGCAGTTCTTC
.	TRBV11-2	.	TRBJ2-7	CASSPRRFGSSYEQYF	TGTGCCAGCAGCCCCCGCCGTTTCGGTAGCTCCTACGAGCAGTACTTC
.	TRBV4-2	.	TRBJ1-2	CASNRELGANYGYTF	TGTGCCAGCAACCGGGAGTTGGGGGCTAACTATGGCTACACCTTC
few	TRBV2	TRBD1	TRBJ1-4	CASSRSTGVGSQLFF	TGTGCCAGCAGTCGATCGACAGGGGTTGGGAGCCAACTGTTTTTT
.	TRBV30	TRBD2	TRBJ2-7	CAWSPTSAAYEQYF	TGTGCCTGGAGTCCGACTAGCGCGGCCTACGAGCAGTACTTC